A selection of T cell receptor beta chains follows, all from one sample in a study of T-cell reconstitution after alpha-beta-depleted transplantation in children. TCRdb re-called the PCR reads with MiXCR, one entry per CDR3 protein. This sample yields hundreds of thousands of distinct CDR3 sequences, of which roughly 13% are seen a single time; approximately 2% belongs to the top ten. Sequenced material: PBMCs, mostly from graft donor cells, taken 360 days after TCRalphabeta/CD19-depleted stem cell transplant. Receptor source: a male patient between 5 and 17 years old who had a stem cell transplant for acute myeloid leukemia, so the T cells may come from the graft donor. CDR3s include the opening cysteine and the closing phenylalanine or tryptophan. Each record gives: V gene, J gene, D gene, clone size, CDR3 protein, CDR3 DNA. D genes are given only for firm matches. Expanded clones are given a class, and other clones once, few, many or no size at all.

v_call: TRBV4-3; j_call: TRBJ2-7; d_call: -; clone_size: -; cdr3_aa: CASSQDLSSYEQYF; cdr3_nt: TGCGCCAGCAGCCAAGATCTATCATCCTACGAGCAGTACTTC
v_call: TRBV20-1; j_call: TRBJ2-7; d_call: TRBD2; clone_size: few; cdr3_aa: CSAVLAGSYEQYF; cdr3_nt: TGCAGTGCAGTACTAGCGGGGTCCTACGAGCAGTACTTC
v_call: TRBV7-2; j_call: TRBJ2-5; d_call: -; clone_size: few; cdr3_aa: CASSPGATGFLYF; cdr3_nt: TGTGCCAGCAGCCCAGGGGCTACAGGGTTTCTCTACTTC
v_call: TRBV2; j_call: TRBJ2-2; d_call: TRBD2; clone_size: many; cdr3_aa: CASTLGGVIGPGELFF; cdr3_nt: TGTGCCAGCACGCTGGGAGGGGTAATTGGGCCCGGGGAGCTGTTTTTT
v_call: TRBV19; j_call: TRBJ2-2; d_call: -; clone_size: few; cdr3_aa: CASSIFTNTGELFF; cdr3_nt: TGTGCCAGTAGTATTTTTACGAACACCGGGGAGCTGTTTTTT
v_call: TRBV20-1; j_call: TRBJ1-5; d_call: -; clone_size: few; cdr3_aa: CSAKTPGPNQPQHF; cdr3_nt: TGCAGTGCTAAGACGCCGGGACCTAATCAGCCCCAGCATTTT
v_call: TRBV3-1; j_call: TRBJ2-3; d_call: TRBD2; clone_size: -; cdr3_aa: CASSQVGAGGAFDTQYF; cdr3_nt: TGTGCCAGCAGCCAAGTTGGAGCGGGAGGAGCCTTCGATACGCAGTATTTT
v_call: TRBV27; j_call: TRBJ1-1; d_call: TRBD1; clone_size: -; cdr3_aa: CASTGQGMNTEAFF; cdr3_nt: TGTGCCAGCACCGGACAGGGGATGAACACTGAAGCTTTCTTT
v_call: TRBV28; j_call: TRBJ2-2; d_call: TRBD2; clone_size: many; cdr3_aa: CASSLGGLVNTGELFF; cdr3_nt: TGTGCCAGCAGCCTGGGGGGACTAGTGAACACCGGGGAGCTGTTTTTT
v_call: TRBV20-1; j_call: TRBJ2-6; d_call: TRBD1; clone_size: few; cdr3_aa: CSARDRTGNVLTF; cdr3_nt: TGCAGTGCTAGAGATCGGACAGGGAACGTCCTGACTTTC
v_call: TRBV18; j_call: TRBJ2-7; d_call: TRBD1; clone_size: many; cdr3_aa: CASSPLTGQGYEQYF; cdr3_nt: TGTGCCAGCTCACCGCTAACGGGACAGGGCTACGAGCAGTACTTC
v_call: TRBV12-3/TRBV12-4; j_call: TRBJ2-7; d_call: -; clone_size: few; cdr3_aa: CASSLAPLLDYEQYF; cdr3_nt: TGTGCCAGCAGTTTAGCGCCACTGCTGGACTACGAGCAGTACTTC
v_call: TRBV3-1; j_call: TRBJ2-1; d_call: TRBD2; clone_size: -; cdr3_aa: CASSHRAGGTYNEQFF; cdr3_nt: TGTGCCAGCAGCCACCGTGCGGGAGGAACCTACAATGAGCAGTTCTTC
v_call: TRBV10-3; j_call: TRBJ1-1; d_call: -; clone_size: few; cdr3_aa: CAISEPIKGPNTEAFF; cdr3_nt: TGTGCCATCAGTGAGCCCATCAAGGGGCCTAACACTGAAGCTTTCTTT
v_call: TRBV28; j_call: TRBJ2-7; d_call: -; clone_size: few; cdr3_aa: CASRLSEPPYEQYF; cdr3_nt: TGTGCCAGCCGTTTGAGCGAACCTCCCTACGAGCAGTACTTC
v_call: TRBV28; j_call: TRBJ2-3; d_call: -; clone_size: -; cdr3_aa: CASRPRGGLPYTQYF; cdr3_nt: TGTGCCAGCAGACCGCGGGGCGGATTACCCTATACGCAGTATTTT
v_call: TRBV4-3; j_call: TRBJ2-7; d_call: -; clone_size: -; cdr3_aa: CASSQEPQGFSYEQYF; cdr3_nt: TGCGCCAGCAGCCAAGAGCCCCAGGGCTTCTCCTACGAGCAGTACTTC
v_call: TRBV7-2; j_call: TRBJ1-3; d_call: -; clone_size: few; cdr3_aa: CASSLAWGRRNTIYF; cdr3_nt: TGTGCCAGCAGCTTAGCGTGGGGGCGAAGAAACACCATATATTTT
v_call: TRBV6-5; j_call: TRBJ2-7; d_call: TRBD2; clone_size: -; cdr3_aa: CASSYTGLAGARSYEQYF; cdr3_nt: TGTGCCAGCAGTTACACCGGACTAGCGGGAGCACGGTCCTACGAGCAGTACTTC
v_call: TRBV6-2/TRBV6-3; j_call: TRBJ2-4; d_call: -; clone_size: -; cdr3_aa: CASSYSGVTKNIQYF; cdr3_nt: TGTGCCAGCAGTTACTCGGGAGTCACCAAAAACATTCAGTACTTC
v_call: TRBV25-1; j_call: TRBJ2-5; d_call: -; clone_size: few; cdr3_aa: CASSEFLSQGETQYF; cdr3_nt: TGTGCCAGCAGTGAATTCCTCTCTCAAGGGGAGACCCAGTACTTC
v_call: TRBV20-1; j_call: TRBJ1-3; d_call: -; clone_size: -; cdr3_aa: CSARDGISGNTIYF; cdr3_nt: TGCAGTGCTAGAGACGGTATCTCTGGAAACACCATATATTTT
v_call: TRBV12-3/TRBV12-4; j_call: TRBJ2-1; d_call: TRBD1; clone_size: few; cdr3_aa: CASSLTGGLAYNEQFF; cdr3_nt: TGTGCCAGCAGTTTGACAGGGGGTTTGGCCTACAATGAGCAGTTCTTC
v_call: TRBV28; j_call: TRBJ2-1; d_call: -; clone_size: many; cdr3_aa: CASRSYNEQFF; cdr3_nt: TGTGCCTCCAGGTCGTATAATGAGCAGTTCTTC
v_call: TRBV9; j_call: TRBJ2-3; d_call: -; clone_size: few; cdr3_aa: CASSVAGHTQYF; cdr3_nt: TGTGCCAGCAGCGTAGCTGGTCATACGCAGTATTTT
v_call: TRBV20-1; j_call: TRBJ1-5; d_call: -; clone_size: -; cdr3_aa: CSARGRASYSNQPQHF; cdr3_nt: TGCAGTGCTAGAGGCAGGGCCTCCTATAGCAATCAGCCCCAGCATTTT
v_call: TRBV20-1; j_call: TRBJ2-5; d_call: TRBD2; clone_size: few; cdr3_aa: CSARRTSGRKETQYF; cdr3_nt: TGCAGTGCTAGGAGGACTAGCGGGAGAAAAGAGACCCAGTACTTC
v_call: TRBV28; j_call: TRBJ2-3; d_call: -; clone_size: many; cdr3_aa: CASSLVTDTQYF; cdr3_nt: TGTGCCAGCAGTTTGGTCACAGATACGCAGTATTTT
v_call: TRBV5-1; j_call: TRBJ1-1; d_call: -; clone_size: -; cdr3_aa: CASSVGTNLVQAFF; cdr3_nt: TGCGCCAGCAGCGTGGGGACCAACCTAGTTCAAGCTTTCTTT
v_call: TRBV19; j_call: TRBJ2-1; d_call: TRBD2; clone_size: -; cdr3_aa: CASSIDRAGTSGRGEQFF; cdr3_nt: TGTGCCAGTAGTATAGATCGGGCCGGGACTAGCGGGAGGGGTGAGCAGTTCTTC
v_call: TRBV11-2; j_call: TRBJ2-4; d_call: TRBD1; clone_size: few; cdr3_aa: CASSLDGTGGRLAKNIQYF; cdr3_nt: TGTGCCAGCAGCTTAGACGGGACAGGGGGTAGGCTAGCCAAAAACATTCAGTACTTC
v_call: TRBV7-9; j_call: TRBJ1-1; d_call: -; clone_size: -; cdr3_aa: CASSPLTFF; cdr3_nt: TGTGCCAGCAGCCCCCTCACTTTCTTT
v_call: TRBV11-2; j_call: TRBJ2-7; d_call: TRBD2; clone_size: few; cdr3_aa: CASSSDITSGPSYEQYF; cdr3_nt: TGTGCCAGCAGCTCCGATATAACTAGCGGGCCCTCCTACGAGCAGTACTTC
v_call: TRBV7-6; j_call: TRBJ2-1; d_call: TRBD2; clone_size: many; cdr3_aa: CASSFLAGGVNEQFF; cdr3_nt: TGTGCCAGCAGCTTCTTAGCGGGAGGGGTCAATGAGCAGTTCTTC
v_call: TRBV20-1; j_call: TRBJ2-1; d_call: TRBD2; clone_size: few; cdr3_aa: CSATSGRGSNEQFF; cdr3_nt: TGCAGTGCTACTAGCGGGAGGGGTTCGAATGAGCAGTTCTTC